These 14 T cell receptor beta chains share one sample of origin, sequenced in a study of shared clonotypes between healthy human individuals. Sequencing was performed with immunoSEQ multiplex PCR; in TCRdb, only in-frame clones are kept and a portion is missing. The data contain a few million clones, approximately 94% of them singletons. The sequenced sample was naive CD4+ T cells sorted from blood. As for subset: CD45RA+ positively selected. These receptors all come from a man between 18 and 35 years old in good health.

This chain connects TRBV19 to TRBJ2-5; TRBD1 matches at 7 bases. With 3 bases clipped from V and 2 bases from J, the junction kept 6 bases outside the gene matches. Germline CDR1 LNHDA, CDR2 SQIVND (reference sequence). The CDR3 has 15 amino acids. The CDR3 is CASSIARGQQETQYF. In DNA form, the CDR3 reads TGTGCCAGTAGTATCGCGAGGGGACAGCAAGAGACCCAGTACTTC.

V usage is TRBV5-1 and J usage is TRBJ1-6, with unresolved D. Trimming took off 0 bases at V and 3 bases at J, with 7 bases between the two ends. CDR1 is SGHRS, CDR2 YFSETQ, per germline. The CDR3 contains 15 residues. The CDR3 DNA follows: TGCGCCAGCAGCTTGGATCAGAACTATAATTCACCCCTCCACTTT. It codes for CASSLDQNYNSPLHF.

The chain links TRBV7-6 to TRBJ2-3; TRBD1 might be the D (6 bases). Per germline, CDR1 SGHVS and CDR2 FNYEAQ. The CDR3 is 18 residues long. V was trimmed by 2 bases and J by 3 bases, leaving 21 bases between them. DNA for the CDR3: TGTGCCAGCAGCTTACTTGGGGTAGGGGGAGTCATAACAGATACGCAGTATTTT. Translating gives CASSLLGVGGVITDTQYF.

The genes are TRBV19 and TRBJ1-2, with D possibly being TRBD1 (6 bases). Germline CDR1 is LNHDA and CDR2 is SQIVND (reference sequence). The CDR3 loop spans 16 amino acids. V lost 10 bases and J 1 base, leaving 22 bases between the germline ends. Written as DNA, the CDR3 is TGTGCCACCTTGCGAAGGCAGGGGAGTATTAACTATGGCTACACCTTC. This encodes CATLRRQGSINYGYTF. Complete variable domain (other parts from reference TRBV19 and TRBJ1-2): DGGITQSPKYLFRKEGQNVTLSCEQNLNHDAMYWYRQDPGQGLRLIYYSQIVNDFQKGDIAEGYSVSREKKESFPLTVTSAQKNPTAFYLCATLRRQGSINYGYTFGSGTRLTVV.

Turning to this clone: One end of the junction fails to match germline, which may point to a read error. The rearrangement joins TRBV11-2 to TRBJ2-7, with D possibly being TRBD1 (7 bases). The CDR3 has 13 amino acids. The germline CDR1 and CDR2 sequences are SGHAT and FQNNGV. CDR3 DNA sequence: TGTGCCAGCAGCGGAGGGGGCTTCCGGGACGAGAACTTC. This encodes CASSGGGFRDENF.

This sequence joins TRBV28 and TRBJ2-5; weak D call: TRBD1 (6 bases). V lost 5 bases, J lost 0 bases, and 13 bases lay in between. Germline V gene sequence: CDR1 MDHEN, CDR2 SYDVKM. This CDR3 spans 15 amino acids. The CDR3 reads CASSPDGQYQETQYF. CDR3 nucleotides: TGTGCCAGCAGTCCCGACGGACAGTACCAAGAGACCCAGTACTTC.

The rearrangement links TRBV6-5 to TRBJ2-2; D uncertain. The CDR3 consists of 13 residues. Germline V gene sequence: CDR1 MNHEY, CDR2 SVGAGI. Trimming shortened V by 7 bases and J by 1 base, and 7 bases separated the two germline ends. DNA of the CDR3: TGTGCCAGCAACGCAAGGAACACCGGGGAGCTGTTTTTT. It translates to CASNARNTGELFF.

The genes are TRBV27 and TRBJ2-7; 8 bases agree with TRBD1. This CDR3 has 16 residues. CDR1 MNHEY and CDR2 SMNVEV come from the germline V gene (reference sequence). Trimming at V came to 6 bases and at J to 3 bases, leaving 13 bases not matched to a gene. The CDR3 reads CASRSLGQGVSYEQYF. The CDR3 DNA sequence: TGTGCCAGCAGAAGCCTAGGACAGGGAGTAAGCTACGAGCAGTACTTC.

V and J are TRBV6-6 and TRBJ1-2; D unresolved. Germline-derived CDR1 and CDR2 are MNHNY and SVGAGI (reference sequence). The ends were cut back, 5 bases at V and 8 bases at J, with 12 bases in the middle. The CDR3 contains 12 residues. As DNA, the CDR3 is TGTGCCAGCAGTCCTGGACTGTGGGGCTACACCTTC. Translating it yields CASSPGLWGYTF.

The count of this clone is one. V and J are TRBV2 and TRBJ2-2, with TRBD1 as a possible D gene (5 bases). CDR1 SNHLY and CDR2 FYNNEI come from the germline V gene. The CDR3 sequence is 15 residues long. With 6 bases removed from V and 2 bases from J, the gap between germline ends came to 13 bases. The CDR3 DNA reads TGTGCCAGCAGGCCACGACAGTTTAACACCGGGGAGCTGTTTTTT. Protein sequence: CASRPRQFNTGELFF.

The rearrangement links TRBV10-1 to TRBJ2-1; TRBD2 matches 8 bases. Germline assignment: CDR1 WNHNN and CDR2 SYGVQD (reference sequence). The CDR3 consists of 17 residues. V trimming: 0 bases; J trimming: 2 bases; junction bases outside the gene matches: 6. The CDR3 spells CASSESIAGITYNEQFF. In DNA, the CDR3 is TGCGCCAGCAGTGAGTCGATAGCGGGGATTACCTACAATGAGCAGTTCTTC.

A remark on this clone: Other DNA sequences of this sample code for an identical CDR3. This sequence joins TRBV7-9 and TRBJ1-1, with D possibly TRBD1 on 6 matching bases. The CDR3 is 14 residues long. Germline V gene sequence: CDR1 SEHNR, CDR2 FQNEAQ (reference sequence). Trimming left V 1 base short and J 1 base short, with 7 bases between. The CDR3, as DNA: TGTGCCAGCAGCTTAGGACAGGAGAACACTGAAGCTTTCTTT. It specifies CASSLGQENTEAFF.

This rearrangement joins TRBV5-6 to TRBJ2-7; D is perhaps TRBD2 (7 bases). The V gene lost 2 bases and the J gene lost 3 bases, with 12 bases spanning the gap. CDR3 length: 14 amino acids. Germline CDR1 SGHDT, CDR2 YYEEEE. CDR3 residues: CASSLRGRVYEQYF. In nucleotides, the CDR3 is TGTGCCAGCAGCTTAAGGGGGAGGGTCTACGAGCAGTACTTC.

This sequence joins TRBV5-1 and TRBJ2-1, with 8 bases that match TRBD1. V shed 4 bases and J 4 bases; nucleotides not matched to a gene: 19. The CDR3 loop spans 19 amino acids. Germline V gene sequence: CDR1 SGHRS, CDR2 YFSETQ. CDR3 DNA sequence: TGCGCCAGCAGCAAATCGGGAATAGGGACAGGAGGTGGGTACAATGAGCAGTTCTTC. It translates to CASSKSGIGTGGGYNEQFF.